Ten or more counts support the clone carrying this T cell receptor (beta chain). Its antigen is not known. The sample comes from a study of T cells after yellow fever vaccination. Notes on the study in general: Contaminants from the bulk population, in the form of abundant clonotypes, could be found in FACS-sorted repertoires.

CDR1 is SEHNR, CDR2 FQNEAQ, per germline (reference sequence). Trimming pared 5 bases from V and 8 bases from J, leaving 4 bases between. This CDR3 has 10 amino acids. The study made its TCR cDNA through 5'RACE template switching. That step introduced a universal primer site along with UMIs. Via MiXCR, TCRdb re-called the 5' RACE reads, giving one row per CDR3 protein. Among some 340,000 distinct CDR3 sequences listed, about 4% were seen once. The sequences come from PBMCs, collected 5 days after the yellow fever booster vaccination. This receptor was identified in a man younger than 30 who received the YFV17D yellow fever vaccine. The V call is TRBV7-9, the J call TRBJ1-5; D not certain. In DNA form, the CDR3 reads TGTGCCAGCAGCCCGGAGCCCCAGCATTTT. This gives the protein CASSPEPQHF.